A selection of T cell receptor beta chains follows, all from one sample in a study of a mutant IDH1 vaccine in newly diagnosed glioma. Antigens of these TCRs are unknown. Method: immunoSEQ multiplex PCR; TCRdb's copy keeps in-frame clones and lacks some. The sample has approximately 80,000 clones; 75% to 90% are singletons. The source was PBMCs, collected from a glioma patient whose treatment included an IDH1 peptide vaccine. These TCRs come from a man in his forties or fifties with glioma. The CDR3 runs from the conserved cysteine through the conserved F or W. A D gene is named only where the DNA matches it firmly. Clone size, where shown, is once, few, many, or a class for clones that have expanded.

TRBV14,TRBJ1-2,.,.,CASSPGLLLGGYTF,TGTGCCAGCAGCCCCGGACTCCTATTAGGCGGCTACACCTTC
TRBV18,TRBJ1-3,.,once,CASSQGVSGNTIYF,TGTGCCAGCTCACAAGGGGTCTCTGGAAACACCATATATTTT
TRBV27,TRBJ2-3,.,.,CASSFWGRLGDTQYF,TGTGCCAGCAGTTTCTGGGGCCGACTCGGGGATACGCAGTATTTT
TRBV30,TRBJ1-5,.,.,CAWSNRQYSNQPQHF,TGTGCCTGGAGTAATCGGCAGTATAGCAATCAGCCCCAGCATTTT
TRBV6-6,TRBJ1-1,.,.,CASSLPGIGTEAFF,TGTGCCAGCAGTTTGCCCGGGATTGGCACTGAAGCTTTCTTT
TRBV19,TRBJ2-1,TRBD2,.,CASSSGVSSYNEQFF,TGTGCCAGCAGTAGCGGGGTGAGCTCCTACAATGAGCAGTTCTTC
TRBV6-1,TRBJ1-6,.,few,CASSGRGRGSPLHF,TGTGCCAGCAGTGGGCGGGGCAGGGGATCACCCCTCCACTTT
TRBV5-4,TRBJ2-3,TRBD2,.,CASSPGLAGELDTQYF,TGTGCCAGCAGCCCGGGACTAGCGGGAGAATTGGATACGCAGTATTTT
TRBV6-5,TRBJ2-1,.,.,CASSYLTGTGEQFF,TGTGCCAGCAGTTACCTCACAGGGACCGGTGAGCAGTTCTTC
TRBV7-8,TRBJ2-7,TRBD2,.,CASSLGGLGSYEQYF,TGTGCCAGCAGCTTAGGTGGACTAGGCTCCTACGAGCAGTACTTC
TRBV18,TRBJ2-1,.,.,CASSPLGGWARDEQFF,TGTGCCAGCTCACCCCTGGGGGGATGGGCCCGCGATGAGCAGTTCTTC
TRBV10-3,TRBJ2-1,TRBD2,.,CAISTGTRGEQFF,TGTGCCATCAGTACCGGGACTAGAGGTGAGCAGTTCTTC
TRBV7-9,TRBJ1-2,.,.,CASSLLGQRDGYTF,TGTGCCAGCAGCTTGCTTGGACAGAGAGATGGCTACACCTTC
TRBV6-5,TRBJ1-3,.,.,CASSSGSGNTIYF,TGTGCCAGCAGTTCGGGTTCTGGAAACACCATATATTTT
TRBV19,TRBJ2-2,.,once,CASSTRARGTGELFF,TGTGCCAGTAGTACCCGGGCCAGGGGAACCGGGGAGCTGTTTTTT
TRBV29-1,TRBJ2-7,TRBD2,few,CSVVWLAGERSYEQYF,TGCAGCGTTGTATGGCTAGCGGGAGAGAGGTCCTACGAGCAGTACTTC
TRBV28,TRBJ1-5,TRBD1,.,CASSPYPDRGGAPQHF,TGTGCCAGCAGTCCTTACCCGGACAGGGGAGGGGCGCCCCAGCATTTT
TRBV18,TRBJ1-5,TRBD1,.,CARETGGEDQPQHF,TGTGCCAGGGAGACAGGGGGCGAAGATCAGCCCCAGCATTTT
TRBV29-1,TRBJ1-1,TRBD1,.,CSVGKQGALSWGTEAFF,TGCAGCGTTGGGAAACAGGGGGCGTTATCTTGGGGCACTGAAGCTTTCTTT
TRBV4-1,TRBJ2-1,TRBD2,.,CASSQQGLAGNEQFF,TGCGCCAGCAGCCAACAAGGACTAGCGGGCAATGAGCAGTTCTTC
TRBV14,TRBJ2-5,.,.,CASSHGPGQQETQYF,TGTGCCAGCAGCCATGGACCGGGACAACAAGAGACCCAGTACTTC
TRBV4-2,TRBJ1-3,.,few,CASSQYLKGLTLQSGNTIYF,TGTGCCAGCAGCCAATACCTTAAAGGGCTAACCCTTCAATCTGGAAACACCATATATTTT
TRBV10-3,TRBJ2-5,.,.,CAISRNEGAETQYF,TGTGCCATCAGTCGGAATGAGGGAGCAGAGACCCAGTACTTC
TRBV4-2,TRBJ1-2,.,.,CASSQAWATDYGYTF,TGTGCCAGCAGCCAGGCCTGGGCGACGGACTATGGCTACACCTTC
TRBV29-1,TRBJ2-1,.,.,CSVQGRGLDRFF,TGCAGCGTACAAGGGCGAGGACTTGATCGGTTCTTC
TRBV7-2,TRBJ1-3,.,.,CASSLAPGSSGNTIYF,TGTGCCAGCAGCTTAGCGCCCGGGTCCTCTGGAAACACCATATATTTT
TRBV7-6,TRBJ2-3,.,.,CASSTDTFLSTDTQYF,TGTGCCAGCAGCACAGATACGTTCCTAAGCACAGATACGCAGTATTTT
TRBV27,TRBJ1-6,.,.,CASSLYPDSSRSPLHF,TGTGCCAGCAGTTTATACCCAGATTCTTCAAGGTCACCCCTCCACTTT
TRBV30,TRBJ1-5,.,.,CAWSYQGNQPQHF,TGTGCCTGGAGTTACCAGGGGAATCAGCCCCAGCATTTT
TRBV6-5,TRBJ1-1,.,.,CASTTRRRPDTEAFF,TGTGCCAGCACCACCCGACGCCGCCCGGACACTGAAGCTTTCTTT
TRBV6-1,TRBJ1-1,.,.,CASTQTGSGTEAFF,TGTGCCAGCACCCAAACAGGGTCGGGCACTGAAGCTTTCTTT
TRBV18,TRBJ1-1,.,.,CASSPPLGANTEAFF,TGTGCCAGCTCACCACCTCTGGGTGCCAACACTGAAGCTTTCTTT
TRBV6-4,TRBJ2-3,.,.,CASSESQSTDTQYF,TGTGCCAGCAGTGAATCGCAGAGCACAGATACGCAGTATTTT
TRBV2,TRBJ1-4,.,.,CASSRTYATNEKLFF,TGTGCCAGCAGTAGGACATATGCAACTAATGAAAAACTGTTTTTT
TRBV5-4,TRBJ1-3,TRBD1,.,CASSLAGGSGNTIYF,TGTGCCAGCAGCTTAGCAGGGGGCTCTGGAAACACCATATATTTT
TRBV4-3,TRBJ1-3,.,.,CASSHGGDSGNTIYF,TGCGCCAGCAGCCACGGGGGAGACTCTGGAAACACCATATATTTT
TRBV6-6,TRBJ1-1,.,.,CASSPRTEAFF,TGTGCCAGCAGCCCCAGGACTGAAGCTTTCTTT
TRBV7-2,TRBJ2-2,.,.,CASSLKVPGELFF,TGTGCCAGCAGCCTAAAGGTTCCCGGGGAGCTGTTTTTT
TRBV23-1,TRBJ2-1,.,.,CASSLGNEQFF,TGCGCCAGCAGTCTTGGTAATGAGCAGTTCTTC